This T cell receptor (beta chain) was found in a study of T-cell memory formation after mild COVID-19. Employing constant-segment primers, 5'RACE generated TCR alpha and TCR beta cDNA libraries bearing sample barcodes and UMIs. TCRdb used MiXCR to reprocess the 5' RACE reads, holding one entry per CDR3 protein. The sample carries about 250,000 distinct CDR3 sequences, roughly 15% recorded once. Germline CDR1 DFQATT, CDR2 SNEGSKA (reference sequence). Trimming took off 0 bases at V and 6 bases at J, with 8 bases between the two ends. CDR3 size: 13 residues. The sequenced sample consisted of PBMCs or a T cell subset sorted from them (not recorded which). The chain carries TRBV20-1 and TRBJ2-2, with TRBD1 as a possible D gene (5 bases). The TCR was taken from a man aged 18 to 30 who had mild COVID-19 (a few samples of this study predate the infection). Cell type and time point are not known. The CDR3 sequence: CSARDRVAGELFF. For the CDR3, the DNA is TGCAGTGCTAGAGACAGGGTCGCCGGGGAGCTGTTTTTT.